This T cell receptor beta chain was captured in a study of CD8 T cells in Susac syndrome. Reverse transcription of roughly 0.45 to 1 ug RNA was performed with random hexamers. TCRdb analysed the immunoSEQ multiplex PCR reads with MiXCR anew, one entry per CDR3 protein. The sample includes roughly 80,000 distinct CDR3 sequences, roughly 93% seen only once; the top ten take 0.2% to 0.3%. V was clipped by 4 bases and J by 0 bases; unmatched bases: 13. The CDR3 totals 17 residues. The germline gives CDR1 SQVTM, CDR2 ANQGSEA. Controls matched for sex and age were healthy donors. TEMRA cells were FACS-enriched, unlike CD8+ and CD4+ T cells, which were negatively isolated.

The chain recombines TRBV29-1 with TRBJ1-1, with 8 nucleotides matching TRBD1. The receptor's source is a human donor in good health. Specimen: CD8+ T cells from PBMCs. CDR3 loop: CSVVHREKTGVNTEAFF. The CDR3 DNA sequence: TGCAGCGTTGTTCACAGGGAGAAGACAGGGGTGAACACTGAAGCTTTCTTT.